This TCR beta chain stems from a study of early T cells in non-severe SARS-CoV-2 infection. The germline V gene encodes CDR1 SGHTA and CDR2 FQGNSA. This CDR3 spans 13 amino acids. For this clonotype: The junction shows a germline mismatch at one end, possibly a read error.

One entry per CDR3 protein, called by TCRdb with MiXCR from the 5' RACE reads. Altogether approximately 38,000 distinct CDR3 sequences are present, roughly 5% being singletons, with the ten largest covering less than 6%. The rearrangement joins TRBV7-2 to TRBJ2-5, with D unclear. The sample consisted of whole blood. The TCR was taken from an adult who was a healthcare worker with PCR-confirmed SARS-CoV-2 infection or an uninfected control (not recorded which). CDR3 sequence: CASSLGPLETQYF. The CDR3, as DNA: TGTGCCAGCAGTTTAGGTCCTTTAGAGACCCAGTACTTC.